These T cell receptor beta chains were read from a single sample in a study of cytomegalovirus exposure and HLA in healthy donors. TCRdb keeps only in-frame clones here, not all; method: immunoSEQ multiplex PCR. The sample shows 200,000 or so clones, more than 80% of them seen only once. Sequencing was carried out using PBMCs. The receptors shown here come from a man between 18 and 35 years old in good health and CMV-seropositive. The CDR3 runs from the conserved cysteine through the conserved F or W. D genes are given only for firm matches. Not every row has a clone size; where given, it reads once, few, many or a size class.

J	D	V	length	size	CDR3	DNA
TRBJ2-7	NA	TRBV6-6	16	once	CASSPTLRIYSGEQYF	TGTGCCAGCAGCCCAACCTTACGGATCTACTCGGGCGAGCAGTACTTC
TRBJ2-2	NA	TRBV14	12	NA	CASSQNSRELFF	TGTGCCAGCAGCCAAAACAGCCGGGAGCTGTTTTTT
TRBJ2-7	TRBD2	TRBV28	15	NA	CASSLLGREDYEQYF	TGTGCCAGCAGTTTATTGGGGCGGGAGGACTACGAGCAGTACTTC
TRBJ2-1	TRBD1	TRBV9	15	NA	CASSVGTGTYNEQFF	TGTGCCAGCAGCGTAGGGACAGGGACCTACAATGAGCAGTTCTTC
TRBJ2-1	TRBD1	TRBV7-9	12	once	CASSYGTGEQFF	TGTGCCAGCAGTTATGGGACAGGTGAGCAGTTCTTC
TRBJ1-1	TRBD1	TRBV28	17	NA	CASSFEYRTGVNTEAFF	TGTGCCAGCAGTTTCGAGTATCGGACAGGGGTAAACACTGAAGCTTTCTTT
TRBJ1-3	NA	TRBV6-1	14	NA	CASRRFLSGNTIYF	TGTGCCAGCCGTAGATTCCTCTCTGGAAACACCATATATTTT
TRBJ2-7	NA	TRBV5-1	17	few	CASSLGPFAGSSYEQYF	TGCGCCAGCAGCTTAGGGCCGTTTGCGGGAAGCTCCTACGAGCAGTACTTC
TRBJ2-5	NA	TRBV5-6	13	NA	CASSLGPRGTQYF	TGTGCCAGCAGCTTGGGACCCAGAGGGACCCAGTACTTC
TRBJ2-2	TRBD2	TRBV2	17	once	CASKFMGLAGDTGELFF	TGTGCCAGCAAATTTATGGGCCTAGCGGGAGACACCGGGGAGCTGTTTTTT
TRBJ2-4	TRBD1	TRBV6-6	15	few	CASSSTGTGGNIQYF	TGTGCCAGCAGTTCTACCGGGACAGGGGGAAACATTCAGTACTTC
TRBJ2-7	NA	TRBV19	13	few	CASNNQGRGEQYF	TGTGCCAGTAATAATCAGGGTCGTGGCGAGCAGTACTTC
TRBJ1-4	NA	TRBV7-2	12	NA	CASSETRGELFF	TGTGCCAGCAGCGAGACGAGAGGAGAACTGTTTTTT
TRBJ2-7	NA	TRBV28	15	NA	CASSLKGQVPYEQYF	TGTGCCAGCAGTTTAAAAGGTCAGGTCCCCTACGAGCAGTACTTC
TRBJ2-2	TRBD2	TRBV6-5	16	NA	CASSFSLAGGSGELFF	TGTGCCAGCAGTTTTAGTCTAGCGGGAGGATCCGGGGAGCTGTTTTTT
TRBJ2-7	TRBD2	TRBV7-9	15	NA	CASSVGGGPGYEQYF	TGTGCCAGCAGCGTCGGGGGAGGGCCTGGCTACGAGCAGTACTTC
TRBJ2-7	NA	TRBV10-2	15	NA	CASSVGGPTAGEQYF	TGCGCCAGCAGTGTGGGGGGTCCCACCGCGGGGGAGCAGTACTTC
TRBJ2-3	TRBD1	TRBV5-1	14	NA	CASSPGQGIGTQYF	TGCGCCAGCAGCCCGGGACAGGGAATTGGTACGCAGTATTTT
TRBJ2-7	TRBD2	TRBV6-5	15	NA	CASSSPSGSSYEQYF	TGTGCCAGCAGTTCTCCTAGCGGTAGCTCCTACGAGCAGTACTTC
TRBJ1-4	TRBD1	TRBV10-3	15	once	CAISSNRGTNEKLFF	TGTGCCATCAGTTCAAACAGGGGAACTAATGAAAAACTGTTTTTT
TRBJ2-1	NA	TRBV15	16	NA	CATSTPGGSSYNEQFF	TGTGCCACCAGCACCCCAGGGGGGAGCTCCTACAATGAGCAGTTCTTC
TRBJ2-5	TRBD2	TRBV18	14	NA	CASSRGGSQETQYF	TGTGCCAGCTCACGGGGGGGGAGCCAAGAGACCCAGTACTTC
TRBJ2-3	NA	TRBV9	14	NA	CASSPGLSTDTQYF	TGTGCCAGCAGTCCGGGACTCAGCACAGATACGCAGTATTTT
TRBJ2-5	TRBD2	TRBV30	12	NA	CAWNALAETQYF	TGTGCCTGGAATGCACTAGCGGAGACCCAGTACTTC
TRBJ2-7	NA	TRBV11-2	16	NA	CASSPAGLAAPHEQYF	TGTGCCAGCAGCCCAGCTGGCCTAGCAGCGCCCCACGAGCAGTACTTC
TRBJ2-2	NA	TRBV18	17	NA	CASSPPRASTNTGELFF	TGTGCCAGCTCCCCCCCAAGAGCGTCGACGAACACCGGGGAGCTGTTTTTT
TRBJ2-2	NA	TRBV19	14	few	CASSPDRTTGELFF	TGTGCCAGTAGTCCCGACAGGACCACCGGGGAGCTGTTTTTT
TRBJ2-7	TRBD1	TRBV28	15	NA	CASSPGDSRFYEQYF	TGTGCCAGCAGTCCCGGGGACAGTAGGTTCTACGAGCAGTACTTC
TRBJ2-7	NA	TRBV20-1	11	NA	CSARFVAEQYF	TGCAGTGCTAGATTTGTAGCTGAGCAGTACTTC